These 7 T cell receptor beta chains came from one sample sequenced in a study of shared T cell receptors in the human thymus. Repertoires were generated with immunoSEQ multiplex PCR, while TCRdb's copy carries only in-frame clones and drops some. The table records 550,000 to 800,000 clones, 70% to 90% of them present only once. This sample also belongs to another study, concerning human thymus T cells.

The material sequenced was thymocytes. All receptors derive from a girl under two years old with a congenital heart defect.

The rearrangement uses TRBV4-1 and TRBJ2-1, with TRBD2 matching 9 bases. This CDR3 contains 21 residues. Trimming cost V 0 bases and J 0 bases; bases outside gene matches: 15. Per germline, CDR1 MGHRA and CDR2 YSYEKL. CDR3 loop: CASSQERGISGGPFSYNEQFF. The CDR3 region has the DNA TGCGCCAGCAGCCAAGAAAGGGGAATTAGCGGGGGACCTTTCTCCTACAATGAGCAGTTCTTC.

This sequence joins TRBV5-6 and TRBJ1-6; TRBD1 aligns across 8 bases. CDR3 length equals 15 residues. The V gene's germline CDR1 is SGHDT and CDR2 YYEEEE. The J segment lost 7 bases and the V segment lost 5 bases, leaving 8 bases of the junction unmatched. CDR3 loop: CASRTGQGLNSPLHF. Here the CDR3 DNA reads TGTGCCAGCAGGACAGGACAGGGTCTGAATTCACCCCTCCACTTT.

DNA of the CDR3: TGTGCCAGCAGCTTAGCGGACAGGGCCCCCTCTAACTATGGCTACACCTTC. It specifies CASSLADRAPSNYGYTF. The chain couples TRBV7-6 to TRBJ1-2; 8 bases match TRBD1. V trimming: 0 bases; J trimming: 0 bases; junction bases outside the gene matches: 6. The CDR3 length is 17 residues. Germline CDR1 reads SGHVS; CDR2 reads FNYEAQ.

This chain joins TRBV7-2 and TRBJ1-5; D ambiguous. The germline gives CDR1 SGHTA, CDR2 FQGNSA. V lost 4 bases and J 5 bases, leaving 6 bases between the germline ends. The CDR3 is 12 amino acids. CDR3 protein: CASSSSHQPQHF. In nucleotides, the CDR3 is TGTGCCAGCAGCTCCTCCCATCAGCCCCAGCATTTT.

V usage is TRBV30 and J usage is TRBJ2-5; unclear D gene. Trimming removed 1 base at V and 3 bases at J, with 9 bases between. Germline V lookup: CDR1 GTSNPN, CDR2 SVGIG (reference sequence). CDR3 length equals 13 residues. CDR3 sequence: CAWSDSNKETQYF. The CDR3 bases are TGTGCCTGGAGTGACAGTAATAAAGAGACCCAGTACTTC.

The chain joins TRBV5-4 to TRBJ2-5, with 7 bases that match TRBD2. The CDR3 runs to 15 residues. Per the germline V gene, CDR1 is SGHNT and CDR2 is YYREEE (reference sequence). V lost 0 bases to trimming and J lost 7 bases; unmatched junction nucleotides: 9. This CDR3 reads CASSLGAGLGGTQYF. The CDR3 DNA reads TGTGCCAGCAGCTTGGGAGCGGGGTTGGGGGGGACCCAGTACTTC.

CDR3 sequence reads: CASSVVDRRSSGNTIYF. The CDR3, as DNA: TGTGCCAGCAGCGTAGTGGACAGGAGGTCCTCTGGAAACACCATATATTTT. The V and J genes are TRBV9 and TRBJ1-3, with 7 bases aligning to TRBD1. Germline CDR1 reads SGDLS; CDR2 reads YYNGEE. Trimming at V came to 0 bases and at J to 0 bases, leaving 6 bases not matched to a gene. The CDR3 length is 17 residues.